These 10 T cell receptor beta chains share one sample of origin, sequenced in a study of cytomegalovirus exposure and HLA in healthy donors. The primer mix had 60 Vbeta and 13 Jbeta primers. Sequencing was performed with immunoSEQ multiplex PCR; in TCRdb, only in-frame clones are kept and a portion is missing. This table holds around 190,000 clones, 75% to 80% found once. Sequencing was carried out using PBMCs. All receptors derive from a woman in her twenties or thirties in good health and CMV-seropositive.

CDR3 in DNA: TGTGCCGGTGCCAGGCAGGGACACTACAATGAGCAGTTCTTC. This codes for CAGARQGHYNEQFF. The chain employs TRBV9 and TRBJ2-1, with D possibly matching TRBD1 (6 bases). The CDR3 has 14 amino acids. The V gene's germline CDR1 is SGDLS and CDR2 YYNGEE. Trimming shortened V by 10 bases and J by 3 bases, and 17 bases separated the two germline ends. Complete variable domain (other parts from reference TRBV9 and TRBJ2-1): DSGVTQTPKHLITATGQRVTLRCSPRSGDLSVYWYQQSLDQGLQFLIQYYNGEERAKGNILERFSAQQFPDLHSELNLSSLELGDSALYFCAGARQGHYNEQFFGPGTRLTVL.

The chain carries TRBV5-1 and TRBJ2-7; TRBD1 matches 10 bases. Germline values: CDR1 SGHRS, CDR2 YFSETQ. The J segment lost 2 bases and the V segment lost 0 bases, leaving 2 bases of the junction unmatched. The CDR3 contains 15 residues. The CDR3 region has the DNA TGCGCCAGCAGCTTGGCCGGGACAGGGGCCTACGAGCAGTACTTC. Its translation: CASSLAGTGAYEQYF. Variable domain in full (rest from reference TRBV5-1 and TRBJ2-7): KAGVTQTPRYLIKTRGQQVTLSCSPISGHRSVSWYQQTPGQGLQFLFEYFSETQRNKGNFPGRFSGRQFSNSRSEMNVSTLELGDSALYLCASSLAGTGAYEQYFGPGTRLTVT.

In this sample, this clone turned up once. This same CDR3 is encoded by further DNA sequences in the sample. The chain carries TRBV5-1 and TRBJ2-7, with TRBD1 identical over 9 bases. This CDR3 comprises 14 residues. V shed 4 bases, J shed 3 bases, and the junction held 5 bases outside the gene matches. Looked up from germline, CDR1 is SGHRS and CDR2 is YFSETQ. CDR3 in amino acids: CASSPRDRDYEQYF. The CDR3 coding sequence is TGCGCCAGCAGCCCGCGGGACAGGGACTACGAGCAGTACTTC.

The chain recombines TRBV5-6 with TRBJ1-5, with D unclear. CDR1 SGHDT and CDR2 YYEEEE come from the germline V gene. V was cut by 1 base and J by 3 bases, with 14 bases left in between. The CDR3 totals 16 residues. The DNA of the CDR3 is TGTGCCAGCAGCTTGTGGGGAGGAGGATTCAATCAGCCCCAGCATTTT. Amino acids: CASSLWGGGFNQPQHF.

V gene TRBV27 combines with J gene TRBJ1-4, with D perhaps matching TRBD1 (6 bases). V lost 5 bases to trimming and J lost 5 bases, with 15 bases between them. CDR1 is MNHEY and CDR2 is SMNVEV in the germline V gene (reference sequence). This CDR3 comprises 15 residues. This CDR3 reads CASSPRTVKNEKLFF. The CDR3 coding sequence is TGTGCCAGCAGTCCCCGGACAGTCAAGAATGAAAAACTGTTTTTT. Combining the CDR3 with reference TRBV27 and TRBJ1-4 gives the whole variable domain EAQVTQNPRYLITVTGKKLTVTCSQNMNHEYMSWYRQDPGLGLRQIYYSMNVEVTDKGDVPEGYKVSRKEKRNFPLILESPSPNQTSLYFCASSPRTVKNEKLFFGSGTQLSVL.

V is TRBV19 and J is TRBJ1-1; D remains unclear. V was cut by 3 bases and J by 5 bases, with 16 bases left in between. The germline CDR1 and CDR2 sequences are LNHDA and SQIVND (reference sequence). The CDR3 sequence is 15 residues long. The CDR3 DNA sequence: TGTGCCAGTAGTATTTCCCAGGAACCGGGGACTGAAGCTTTCTTT. Encoded protein: CASSISQEPGTEAFF. The full variable domain, rest sourced from reference TRBV19 and TRBJ1-1, is DGGITQSPKYLFRKEGQNVTLSCEQNLNHDAMYWYRQDPGQGLRLIYYSQIVNDFQKGDIAEGYSVSREKKESFPLTVTSAQKNPTAFYLCASSISQEPGTEAFFGQGTRLTVV.

The gene calls are TRBV19 and TRBJ2-1; the D gene is possibly TRBD1 (6 bases). Germline V gene data show CDR1 as LNHDA and CDR2 as SQIVND (reference sequence). The CDR3 covers 16 residues. Between the trimmed V and J ends, which lost 3 bases and 0 bases, there was a span of 12 bases. CDR3 DNA: TGTGCCAGTAGTATGACAGGACAGCTCTCCTACAATGAGCAGTTCTTC. The encoded protein is CASSMTGQLSYNEQFF.

The rearrangement links TRBV6-6 to TRBJ2-3, with 10 positions matching TRBD2. This CDR3 region has 16 residues. The J segment lost 4 bases and the V segment lost 7 bases, leaving 11 bases of the junction unmatched. CDR1 is MNHNY and CDR2 is SVGAGI in the germline V gene (reference sequence). CDR3 residues: CASKRTSGSQADTQYF. In DNA form, the CDR3 reads TGTGCCAGCAAGAGGACTAGCGGATCCCAGGCAGATACGCAGTATTTT.

This chain links TRBV9 with TRBJ2-5, with 11 nucleotides matching TRBD2. Looked up from germline, CDR1 is SGDLS and CDR2 is YYNGEE. V dropped 3 bases and J dropped 2; count of bases not matched to a gene: 6. The CDR3 totals 16 residues. The CDR3 bases are TGTGCCAGCAGCGACACTCTAGCGGGGGGACAAGAGACCCAGTACTTC. Residues: CASSDTLAGGQETQYF.

The chain combines TRBV4-1 with TRBJ1-5, with D possibly matching TRBD1 (5 bases). V dropped 0 bases and J dropped 7 bases, with 13 bases sitting between them. The CDR3 sequence is 15 residues long. Germline-derived CDR1 and CDR2 are MGHRA and YSYEKL. In DNA, the CDR3 is TGCGCCAGCAGCCAAGAAGGCGGGGGAGGGCAGCCCCAGCATTTT. It yields the protein CASSQEGGGGQPQHF.